Listed below are T cell receptor beta chains from one sample, sequenced in a study of cytomegalovirus exposure and HLA in healthy donors. Data came from immunoSEQ multiplex PCR; TCRdb stores just in-frame clones and leaves some out. The table has some 190,000 clones, about four fifths seen once. Sequencing was performed on PBMCs. These receptors all stem from a woman between 45 and 60 years old in good health and CMV-seronegative. The CDR3 runs from the conserved cysteine through the conserved F or W. Each record gives: clone size, D gene, J gene, V gene, CDR3 protein, CDR3 DNA. A D gene is named only where the DNA matches it firmly. Some rows have no size entry. The others give once, few or many, or a class for an expanded clone.

clone size: once
D gene: TRBD1
J gene: TRBJ2-7
V gene: TRBV5-1
CDR3 protein: CASSLPGQGSEQYF
CDR3 DNA: TGCGCCAGCAGCCTACCGGGACAGGGAAGCGAGCAGTACTTC

clone size: .
D gene: .
J gene: TRBJ1-4
V gene: TRBV6-5
CDR3 protein: CASSYSAGFNEKLFF
CDR3 DNA: TGTGCCAGCAGTTACTCGGCCGGGTTTAATGAAAAACTGTTTTTT

clone size: .
D gene: .
J gene: TRBJ1-3
V gene: TRBV7-2
CDR3 protein: CASRLGEGVNTIYF
CDR3 DNA: TGTGCCAGCAGGCTCGGAGAGGGGGTAAACACCATATATTTT

clone size: once
D gene: TRBD1
J gene: TRBJ1-2
V gene: TRBV4-3
CDR3 protein: CASSQATGDIRGYTF
CDR3 DNA: TGCGCCAGCAGCCAGGCGACAGGGGATATTCGAGGCTACACCTTC

clone size: once
D gene: TRBD1
J gene: TRBJ2-1
V gene: TRBV18
CDR3 protein: CASSPDRGRNEQFF
CDR3 DNA: TGTGCCAGCTCACCCGACAGGGGCCGCAATGAGCAGTTCTTC

clone size: .
D gene: TRBD1
J gene: TRBJ1-1
V gene: TRBV30
CDR3 protein: CAWAGQGASEAFF
CDR3 DNA: TGTGCCTGGGCCGGGCAGGGGGCGTCTGAAGCTTTCTTT

clone size: .
D gene: .
J gene: TRBJ2-2
V gene: TRBV28
CDR3 protein: CASSLVRYTGELFF
CDR3 DNA: TGTGCCAGCAGTTTAGTCAGGTACACCGGGGAGCTGTTTTTT

clone size: .
D gene: TRBD1
J gene: TRBJ1-2
V gene: TRBV14
CDR3 protein: CASSQEGTAVFSF
CDR3 DNA: TGTGCCAGCAGCCAAGAGGGGACAGCTGTCTTCTCCTTC

clone size: .
D gene: TRBD2
J gene: TRBJ2-7
V gene: TRBV13
CDR3 protein: CASSFSSGRNDEQYF
CDR3 DNA: TGTGCCAGCAGCTTCTCTAGCGGGAGGAACGACGAGCAGTACTTC

clone size: few
D gene: .
J gene: TRBJ1-1
V gene: TRBV2
CDR3 protein: CAESRGLAAEAFF
CDR3 DNA: TGTGCCGAGAGTCGTGGACTGGCGGCTGAAGCTTTCTTT

clone size: .
D gene: TRBD2
J gene: TRBJ2-2
V gene: TRBV7-3
CDR3 protein: CASSPTSGSTGELFF
CDR3 DNA: TGTGCCAGCAGCCCGACTAGCGGGAGTACCGGGGAGCTGTTTTTT

clone size: .
D gene: TRBD2
J gene: TRBJ2-2
V gene: TRBV30
CDR3 protein: CACTSGRGYPGELFF
CDR3 DNA: TGTGCCTGTACCAGCGGGAGGGGTTACCCCGGGGAGCTGTTTTTT

clone size: .
D gene: .
J gene: TRBJ1-2
V gene: TRBV6-5
CDR3 protein: CASSYSGRNYGYTF
CDR3 DNA: TGTGCCAGCAGTTACTCGGGCAGAAACTATGGCTACACCTTC

clone size: .
D gene: .
J gene: TRBJ1-1
V gene: TRBV28
CDR3 protein: CASSPGPNTEAFF
CDR3 DNA: TGTGCCAGCAGCCCAGGTCCGAACACTGAAGCTTTCTTT

clone size: .
D gene: .
J gene: TRBJ2-7
V gene: TRBV7-3
CDR3 protein: CASSLGREYEQYF
CDR3 DNA: TGTGCCAGCAGCTTAGGGCGGGAATACGAGCAGTACTTC

clone size: .
D gene: TRBD1
J gene: TRBJ1-2
V gene: TRBV9
CDR3 protein: CASSVEGGPYGYTF
CDR3 DNA: TGTGCCAGCAGCGTAGAAGGGGGCCCCTATGGCTACACCTTC